The rows below give T cell receptor beta chains drawn from one sample of a study of OX40 agonist ivuxolimab in advanced cancers. Clones were sequenced by immunoSEQ multiplex PCR, and TCRdb holds only the in-frame ones, with some missing. The top ten clones hold 14% of a sample with tens of thousands of clones, about 90% of them seen once. The source material was CD4+ or CD8+ T cells sorted from blood, sampled in a trial of the OX40 agonist ivuxolimab. Receptors originate from an adult with an advanced solid tumor such as melanoma, head and neck, liver or kidney cancer. Each CDR3 is given with its conserved first and last residue. Fields, in order: J gene, D gene, V gene, clone size, CDR3 protein, CDR3 DNA. A D gene is named only where the DNA matches it firmly. Some rows have no size entry. The others give once, few or many, or a class for an expanded clone.

TRBJ2-7 | NA | TRBV23-1 | NA | CASSPPPGYYEQYF | TGCGCCAGCAGTCCCCCCCCGGGATACTACGAGCAGTACTTC
TRBJ1-5 | TRBD1 | TRBV18 | NA | CASSPGTGVGQPQHF | TGTGCCAGCTCACCAGGGACAGGGGTAGGTCAGCCCCAGCATTTT
TRBJ2-1 | TRBD1 | TRBV7-3 | NA | CASSSGTDIYNEQFF | TGTGCCAGCAGTTCCGGGACAGACATATACAATGAGCAGTTCTTC
TRBJ2-7 | TRBD2 | TRBV7-1 | NA | CASSLGPSGASYEQYF | TGTGCCAGCAGCTTAGGCCCTAGCGGGGCCTCCTACGAGCAGTACTTC
TRBJ1-2 | TRBD1 | TRBV28 | NA | CASSRDSLYGYTF | TGTGCCAGCAGCCGGGACAGCCTCTATGGCTACACCTTC
TRBJ2-1 | NA | TRBV21-1 | NA | CASSKAHRYNEQFF | TGTGCCAGCAGCAAAGCGCACAGGTACAATGAGCAGTTCTTC
TRBJ2-5 | TRBD1 | TRBV7-2 | NA | CASSRDRGETQYF | TGTGCCAGCAGCCGGGACAGGGGAGAGACCCAGTACTTC
TRBJ1-5 | NA | TRBV27 | NA | CASSFTLSNQPQHF | TGTGCCAGCAGTTTCACTCTCAGCAATCAGCCCCAGCATTTT
TRBJ2-5 | NA | TRBV9 | NA | CASSVGDGIVETQYF | TGTGCCAGCAGCGTTGGGGACGGAATTGTGGAGACCCAGTACTTC
TRBJ2-5 | NA | TRBV7-2 | NA | CASSLFGGETQYF | TGTGCCAGCAGCTTATTTGGGGGGGAGACCCAGTACTTC
TRBJ2-1 | TRBD2 | TRBV2 | NA | CASRLSSGRRNEQFF | TGTGCCAGCAGGCTCTCTAGCGGGAGGAGGAATGAGCAGTTCTTC
TRBJ1-6 | NA | TRBV6-1 | NA | CASSEYGGPYNSPLHF | TGTGCCAGCAGTGAATATGGGGGGCCCTATAATTCACCCCTCCACTTT
TRBJ1-2 | NA | TRBV7-2 | NA | CASSLGRGNRAYGYTF | TGTGCCAGCAGCTTGGGGCGGGGCAATCGGGCCTATGGCTACACCTTC
TRBJ1-2 | TRBD1 | TRBV6-5 | NA | CASTGRTGGYGYTF | TGTGCCAGCACCGGCCGGACAGGGGGCTATGGCTACACCTTC
TRBJ2-5 | TRBD2 | TRBV7-2 | NA | CASSLSGGQETQYF | TGTGCCAGCAGCTTATCGGGGGGTCAAGAGACCCAGTACTTC
TRBJ1-5 | NA | TRBV28 | NA | CASSKTGTNNQPQHF | TGTGCCAGCAGCAAAACTGGGACCAATAATCAGCCCCAGCATTTT
TRBJ1-6 | NA | TRBV12-5 | NA | CASGLTVYF | TGTGCTAGTGGTTTAACAGTTTACTTT
TRBJ1-6 | NA | TRBV28 | NA | CASSLHSYNSPLHF | TGTGCCAGCAGTTTACACTCCTATAATTCACCCCTCCACTTT
TRBJ2-7 | TRBD1 | TRBV18 | NA | CASSPIIGQGDEQYF | TGTGCCAGCTCACCTATTATTGGACAGGGGGACGAGCAGTACTTC
TRBJ1-5 | NA | TRBV30 | NA | CAWSWGNQPQHF | TGTGCCTGGAGTTGGGGGAATCAGCCCCAGCATTTT
TRBJ2-5 | NA | TRBV5-1 | once | CASSLDPGTGGGYF | TGCGCCAGCAGCTTGGACCCCGGGACAGGCGGGGGGTACTTC
TRBJ2-7 | NA | TRBV28 | NA | CASSQEYEQYF | TGTGCCAGCAGTCAGGAATACGAGCAGTACTTC
TRBJ2-7 | NA | TRBV5-4 | once | CASSSAMWYF | TGTGCCAGCAGCTCGGCCATGTGGTACTTC
TRBJ2-1 | NA | TRBV7-9 | NA | CASSLEQGKQFF | TGTGCCAGCAGCTTAGAACAAGGGAAGCAGTTCTTC
TRBJ2-1 | TRBD2 | TRBV6-1 | NA | CASSVPLGTSGPTRNEQFF | TGTGCCAGCAGTGTGCCCCTTGGGACTAGCGGGCCTACCCGAAATGAGCAGTTCTTC
TRBJ2-2 | NA | TRBV28 | NA | CASSLNGRDTGELFF | TGTGCCAGCAGTTTGAACGGGAGAGACACCGGGGAGCTGTTTTTT
TRBJ2-3 | NA | TRBV6-4 | NA | CASRRTGLTDTQYF | TGTGCCAGCAGGCGAACCGGCCTCACAGATACGCAGTATTTT
TRBJ2-5 | NA | TRBV6-5 | NA | CASLTPGQETQYF | TGTGCCTCCCTAACCCCCGGTCAAGAGACCCAGTACTTC
TRBJ1-3 | TRBD1 | TRBV4-3 | NA | CASSLEPRGSGNTIYF | TGCGCCAGCAGCCTAGAACCCAGGGGGTCTGGAAACACCATATATTTT
TRBJ2-7 | NA | TRBV7-9 | NA | CASSLARTSYEQYF | TGTGCCAGCAGCTTAGCGCGGACCAGCTACGAGCAGTACTTC
TRBJ2-5 | NA | TRBV7-2 | NA | CASSPGAKTQYF | TGTGCCAGCAGCCCCGGAGCGAAGACCCAGTACTTC
TRBJ1-1 | NA | TRBV29-1 | NA | CSARTESLNTEAFF | TGCAGCGCCCGGACAGAATCTTTGAACACTGAAGCTTTCTTT
TRBJ2-3 | TRBD2 | TRBV19 | NA | CASSTTSGYSTDTQYF | TGTGCCAGTAGTACTACTAGCGGGTACAGCACAGATACGCAGTATTTT
TRBJ2-1 | TRBD2 | TRBV6-5 | NA | CASSSSGRYNEQFF | TGTGCCAGCAGCTCTAGCGGGAGGTACAATGAGCAGTTCTTC